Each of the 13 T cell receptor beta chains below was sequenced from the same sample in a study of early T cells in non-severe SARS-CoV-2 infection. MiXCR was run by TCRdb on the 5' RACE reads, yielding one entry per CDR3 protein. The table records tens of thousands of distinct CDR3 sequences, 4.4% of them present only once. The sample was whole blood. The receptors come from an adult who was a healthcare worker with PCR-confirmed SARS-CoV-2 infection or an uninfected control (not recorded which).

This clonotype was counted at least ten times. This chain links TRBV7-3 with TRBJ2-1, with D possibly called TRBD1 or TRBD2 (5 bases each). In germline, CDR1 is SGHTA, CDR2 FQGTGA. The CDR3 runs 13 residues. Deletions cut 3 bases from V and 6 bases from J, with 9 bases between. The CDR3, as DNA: TGTGCCAGCAGCTTGGGGGTTGGCAATGAGCAGTTCTTC. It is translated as CASSLGVGNEQFF. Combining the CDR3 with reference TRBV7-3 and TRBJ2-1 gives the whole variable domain GAGVSQTPSNKVTEKGKYVELRCDPISGHTALYWYRQSLGQGPEFLIYFQGTGAADDSGLPNDRFFAVRPEGSVSTLKIQRTERGDSAVYLCASSLGVGNEQFFGPGTRLTVL.

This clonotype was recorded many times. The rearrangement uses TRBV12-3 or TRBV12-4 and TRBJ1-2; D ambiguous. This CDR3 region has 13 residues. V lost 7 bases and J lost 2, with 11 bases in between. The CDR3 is CASTPGVNYGYTF. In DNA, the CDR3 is TGTGCCAGCACCCCCGGGGTGAACTATGGCTACACCTTC.

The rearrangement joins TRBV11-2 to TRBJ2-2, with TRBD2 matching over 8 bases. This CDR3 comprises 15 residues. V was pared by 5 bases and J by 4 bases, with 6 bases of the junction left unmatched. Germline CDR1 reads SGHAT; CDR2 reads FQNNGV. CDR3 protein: CASSPSSGATGELFF. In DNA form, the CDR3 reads TGTGCCAGCAGCCCTAGTAGCGGGGCCACCGGGGAGCTGTTTTTT. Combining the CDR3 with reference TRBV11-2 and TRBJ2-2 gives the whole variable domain EAGVAQSPRYKIIEKRQSVAFWCNPISGHATLYWYQQILGQGPKLLIQFQNNGVVDDSQLPKDRFSAERLKGVDSTLKIQPAKLEDSAVYLCASSPSSGATGELFFGEGSRLTVL.

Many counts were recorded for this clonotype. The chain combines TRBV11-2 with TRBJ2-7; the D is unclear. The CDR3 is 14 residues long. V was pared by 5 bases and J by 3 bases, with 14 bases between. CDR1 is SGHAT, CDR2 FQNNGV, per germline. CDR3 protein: CASSPTVGIYEQYF. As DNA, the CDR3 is TGTGCCAGCAGCCCCACGGTAGGGATCTACGAGCAGTACTTC.

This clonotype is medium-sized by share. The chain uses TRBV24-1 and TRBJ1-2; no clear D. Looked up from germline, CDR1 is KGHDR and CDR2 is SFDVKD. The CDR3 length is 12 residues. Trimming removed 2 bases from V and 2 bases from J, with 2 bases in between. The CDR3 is CATSDSNYGYTF. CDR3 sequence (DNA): TGTGCCACCAGTGATTCAAACTATGGCTACACCTTC.

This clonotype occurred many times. In DNA form, the CDR3 reads TGTGCCAGCAGCTTAGGCGGGACAAGAGCTAACTATGGCTACACCTTC. Residues: CASSLGGTRANYGYTF. J is TRBJ1-2 and V is TRBV7-2, with a weak D call TRBD1 (6 bases). The V gene's germline CDR1 is SGHTA and CDR2 FQGNSA. This CDR3 region has 16 residues. V dropped 1 base and J dropped 0 bases, with 12 bases sitting between them.

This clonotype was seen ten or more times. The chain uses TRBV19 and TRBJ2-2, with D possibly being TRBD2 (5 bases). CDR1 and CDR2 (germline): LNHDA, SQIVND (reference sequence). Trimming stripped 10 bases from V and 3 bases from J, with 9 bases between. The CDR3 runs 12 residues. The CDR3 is CATSWHTGELFF. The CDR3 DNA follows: TGTGCCACTAGCTGGCACACCGGGGAGCTGTTTTTT.

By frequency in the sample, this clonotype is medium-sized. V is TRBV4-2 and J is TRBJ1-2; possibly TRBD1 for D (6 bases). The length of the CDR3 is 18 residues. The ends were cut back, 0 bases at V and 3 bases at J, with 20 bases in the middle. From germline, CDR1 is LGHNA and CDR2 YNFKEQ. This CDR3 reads CASSQEVPSRTAYYGYTF. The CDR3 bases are TGTGCCAGCAGCCAAGAAGTCCCGAGTCGGACAGCGTACTATGGCTACACCTTC.

In DNA form, the CDR3 reads TGTGCCAGCAGCGCGGACCTAAACACTGAAGCTTTCTTT. Translated, it gives CASSADLNTEAFF. V and J are TRBV7-2 and TRBJ1-1; D not certain. Trimming pared 5 bases from V and 2 bases from J, leaving 9 bases between. The germline CDR1 and CDR2 sequences are SGHTA and FQGNSA. The CDR3 runs to 13 residues. Based on the CDR3 plus reference TRBV7-2 and TRBJ1-1, the full variable domain is GAGVSQSPSNKVTEKGKDVELRCDPISGHTALYWYRQSLGQGLEFLIYFQGNSAPDKSGLPSDRFSAERTGGSVSTLTIQRTQQEDSAVYLCASSADLNTEAFFGQGTRLTVV.

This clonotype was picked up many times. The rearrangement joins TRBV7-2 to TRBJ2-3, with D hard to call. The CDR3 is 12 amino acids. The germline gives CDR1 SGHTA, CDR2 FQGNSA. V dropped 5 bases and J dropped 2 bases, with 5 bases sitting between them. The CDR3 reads CASSRTTDTQYF. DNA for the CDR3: TGTGCCAGCAGCCGAACCACAGATACGCAGTATTTT.

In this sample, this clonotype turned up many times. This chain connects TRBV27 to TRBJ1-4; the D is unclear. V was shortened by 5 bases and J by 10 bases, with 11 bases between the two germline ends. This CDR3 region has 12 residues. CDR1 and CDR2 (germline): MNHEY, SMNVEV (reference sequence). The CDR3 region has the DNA TGTGCCAGCAGTCCCGCAGACGGAAAACTGTTTTTT. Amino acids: CASSPADGKLFF.

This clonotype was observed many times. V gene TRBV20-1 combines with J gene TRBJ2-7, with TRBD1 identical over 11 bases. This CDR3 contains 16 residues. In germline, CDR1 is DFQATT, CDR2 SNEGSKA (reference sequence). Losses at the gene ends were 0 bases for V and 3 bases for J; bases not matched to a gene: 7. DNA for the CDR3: TGCAGTGCTAGAGATGTCAGGACAGGGGGCCACTACGAGCAGTACTTC. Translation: CSARDVRTGGHYEQYF.

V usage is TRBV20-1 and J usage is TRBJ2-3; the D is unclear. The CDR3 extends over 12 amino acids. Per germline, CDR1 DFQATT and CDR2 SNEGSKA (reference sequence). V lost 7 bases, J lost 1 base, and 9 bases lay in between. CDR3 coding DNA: TGCAGTGTTACCCAGGGCACAGATACGCAGTATTTT. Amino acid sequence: CSVTQGTDTQYF.